Following are 10 T cell receptor beta chains from one sample sequenced in a study of blood T cell repertoires in COVID-19. The repertoire was sequenced with immunoSEQ multiplex PCR; TCRdb's copy has only in-frame clones and lacks some. The sample contains 200,000 to 250,000 clones, around 82% of which appear only once. Sample: peripheral blood. All receptors derive from a woman in her twenties or thirties who had recovered from COVID-19.

This clone was found once. J is TRBJ1-1 and V is TRBV12-3 or TRBV12-4; tentatively, D is TRBD1 (6 bases). V lost 4 bases, J lost 7 bases, and 13 bases lay in between. This CDR3 has 13 residues. CDR3 residues: CASSSTGFGEAFF. DNA for the CDR3: TGTGCCAGCAGTTCAACAGGGTTCGGTGAAGCTTTCTTT.

The J gene is TRBJ1-1, the V gene TRBV7-3; D uncertain. Deletions cut 2 bases from V and 3 bases from J, with 4 bases between. The CDR3 sequence is 12 residues long. CDR1 is SGHTA, CDR2 FQGTGA, per germline. CDR3 loop: CASSLPDTEAFF. In DNA, the CDR3 is TGTGCCAGCAGCTTACCGGACACTGAAGCTTTCTTT.

The chain links TRBV3-1 (or the pseudogene TRBV3-2) to TRBJ2-3; D is ambiguous. The CDR3 is 13 residues long. CDR1 and CDR2 (germline): LGHDT, YNNKEL (reference sequence). The V and J ends lost 6 bases and 3 bases respectively, with 10 bases between them. This chain's CDR3 is CASRIRETDTQYF. The CDR3 DNA reads TGTGCCAGCAGGATAAGAGAAACAGATACGCAGTATTTT.

V gene TRBV15 combines with J gene TRBJ1-2; possible D gene TRBD1, 5 bases. Germline values: CDR1 LNHNV, CDR2 YYDKDF (reference sequence). This CDR3 spans 14 amino acids. V was pared by 5 bases and J by 8 bases, with 18 bases between. CDR3: CATSPGSRGGGYTF. CDR3 in DNA: TGTGCCACCAGCCCCGGAAGTCGGGGGGGAGGCTACACCTTC.

CDR3 in amino acids: CASSEYRTGDEQYF. Here the CDR3 DNA reads TGTGCCAGCAGTGAATATCGGACAGGGGACGAGCAGTACTTC. The rearrangement joins TRBV25-1 to TRBJ2-7; 9 bases align to TRBD1. The V segment lost 0 bases and the J segment 5 bases; nucleotides outside the gene matches: 2. The length of the CDR3 is 14 residues. CDR1 is MGHDK, CDR2 SYGVNS, per germline.

This sequence joins TRBV7-3 and TRBJ2-2, with 8 bases identical to TRBD1. The CDR3 sequence is 16 residues long. Germline CDR1 and CDR2: SGHTA and FQGTGA. V shed 3 bases, J shed 8 bases, and the junction held 11 bases outside the gene matches. DNA of the CDR3: TGTGCCAGCAGCTTCGGGGCAGGGGGCGAAAGAGGGGAGCTGTTTTTT. Protein product: CASSFGAGGERGELFF.

The gene calls are TRBV6-2 or TRBV6-3 and TRBJ2-3, with 14 bases fitting TRBD2. CDR3 length equals 15 residues. Trimming took 5 bases from V and 5 from J; bases not matched to a gene: 3. Germline CDR1 MNHEY, CDR2 SVGEGT. CDR3 nucleotide sequence: TGTGCCAGCAGTCGGGGACTAGCGGGAGTAGATACGCAGTATTTT. This encodes CASSRGLAGVDTQYF.

J is TRBJ1-2 and V is TRBV19; 9 bases map to TRBD1. The CDR3 is 15 residues long. V dropped 5 bases and J dropped 5; count of bases not matched to a gene: 9. Germline V CDR1 and CDR2: LNHDA, SQIVND (reference sequence). The CDR3 region is CASSRQTGGSYGYTF. The CDR3 region has the DNA TGTGCCAGTAGTCGACAGACAGGGGGGAGTTATGGCTACACCTTC.

This clone has more than one count but fewer than ten. The rearrangement links TRBV30 to TRBJ1-4, with a weak D call TRBD1 (6 bases). The V end lost 3 bases, the J end lost 7 bases, and 12 bases lay between the germline ends. Germline V lookup: CDR1 GTSNPN, CDR2 SVGIG (reference sequence). This CDR3 is 13 amino acids long. CDR3 loop: CAWSWGGGEKLFF. DNA for the CDR3: TGTGCCTGGAGCTGGGGGGGCGGTGAAAAACTGTTTTTT. Together with reference TRBV30 and TRBJ1-4, the CDR3 gives the full variable domain: SQTIHQWPATLVQPVGSPLSLECTVEGTSNPNLYWYRQAAGRGLQLLFYSVGIGQISSEVPQNLSASRPQDRQFILSSKKLLLSDSGFYLCAWSWGGGEKLFFGSGTQLSVL.

This clone was recorded only once. The chain combines TRBV6-5 with TRBJ2-7; D may be TRBD1 (5 bases). Looked up from germline, CDR1 is MNHEY and CDR2 is SVGAGI. The CDR3 is made up of 14 amino acids. V gave up 7 bases and J gave up 3 bases, with 16 bases separating them. The CDR3 protein is CASTKDNLGYEQYF. DNA of the CDR3: TGTGCCAGCACCAAGGACAATTTGGGCTACGAGCAGTACTTC.